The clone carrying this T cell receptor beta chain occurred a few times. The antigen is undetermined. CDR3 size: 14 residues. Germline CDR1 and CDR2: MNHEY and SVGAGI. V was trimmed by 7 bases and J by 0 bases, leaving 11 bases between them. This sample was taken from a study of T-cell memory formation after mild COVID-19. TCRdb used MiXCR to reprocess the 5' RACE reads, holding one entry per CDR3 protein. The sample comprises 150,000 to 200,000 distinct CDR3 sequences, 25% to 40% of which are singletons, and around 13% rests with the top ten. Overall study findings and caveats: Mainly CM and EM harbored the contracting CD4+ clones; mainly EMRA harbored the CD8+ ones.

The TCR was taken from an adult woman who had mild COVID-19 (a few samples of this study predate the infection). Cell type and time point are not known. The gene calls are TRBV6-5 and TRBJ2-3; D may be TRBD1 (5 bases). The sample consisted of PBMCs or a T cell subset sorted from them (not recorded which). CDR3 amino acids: CASIGAASTDTQYF. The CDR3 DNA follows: TGTGCCAGCATTGGGGCAGCTAGCACAGATACGCAGTATTTT.